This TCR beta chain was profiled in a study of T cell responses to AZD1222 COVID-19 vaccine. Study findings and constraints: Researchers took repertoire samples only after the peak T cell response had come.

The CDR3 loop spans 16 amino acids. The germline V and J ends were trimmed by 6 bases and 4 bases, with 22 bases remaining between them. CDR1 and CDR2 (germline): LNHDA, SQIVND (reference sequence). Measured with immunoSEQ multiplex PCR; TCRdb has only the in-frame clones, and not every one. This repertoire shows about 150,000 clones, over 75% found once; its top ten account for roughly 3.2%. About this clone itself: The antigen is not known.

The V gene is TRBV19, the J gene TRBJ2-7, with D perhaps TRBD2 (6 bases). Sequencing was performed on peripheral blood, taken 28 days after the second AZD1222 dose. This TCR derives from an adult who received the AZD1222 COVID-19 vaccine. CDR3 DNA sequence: TGTGCCAGTAGCCCTGGGGGGAGGCCCTCCCGGTACGAGCAGTACTTC. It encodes CASSPGGRPSRYEQYF.